This passage covers 25 T cell receptor beta chains from one sample sequenced in a study of cytomegalovirus exposure and HLA in healthy donors. In the PCR, 60 Vbeta and 13 Jbeta primers were used. Sequenced by immunoSEQ multiplex PCR; TCRdb stores in-frame clones only, minus some. The table has approximately 150,000 clones, roughly 78% seen once. Sequenced material: PBMCs. These receptors all come from a man aged 45-65 years in good health and CMV-seropositive.

This clone was seen only a few times. The rearrangement uses TRBV6-1 and TRBJ1-2, with a tentative D call TRBD1 (5 bases). The germline V gene has CDR1 MNHNS and CDR2 SASEGT. CDR3 length: 14 amino acids. Trimming took 6 bases from V and 8 from J, leaving 19 bases between them. The CDR3 DNA sequence: TGTGCCAGCAGGTTATCAGGGATCGAGTCGGGCTACACCTTC. Its protein is CASRLSGIESGYTF.

The sample holds a few counts of this clone. V usage is TRBV4-2 and J usage is TRBJ2-7; TRBD2 aligns across 8 bases. CDR3 length equals 18 residues. Unmatched junction bases numbered 12, after V lost 0 bases and J lost 2 bases. Germline CDR1 LGHNA, CDR2 YNFKEQ. The CDR3 loop reads CASSQDRVGAGGTYEQYF. For the CDR3, the DNA is TGTGCCAGCAGCCAAGATAGGGTGGGCGCGGGAGGTACCTACGAGCAGTACTTC.

V gene TRBV5-1 combines with J gene TRBJ2-1, with 9 bases lining up with TRBD2. With V trimmed by 4 bases and J by 5 bases, 10 bases remained unmatched. The CDR3 has 16 residues. Looked up from germline, CDR1 is SGHRS and CDR2 is YFSETQ. The CDR3: CASSAGLAIGHNEQFF. Here the CDR3 DNA reads TGCGCCAGCAGCGCCGGACTAGCGATAGGTCACAATGAGCAGTTCTTC.

V and J are TRBV2 and TRBJ2-5; D gene uncertain. Trimming left V 2 bases short and J 0 bases short, with 7 bases between. CDR1 and CDR2 from the germline V gene are SNHLY and FYNNEI. The CDR3 contains 14 residues. The CDR3: CASSEQQYQETQYF. The DNA of the CDR3 is TGTGCCAGCAGTGAACAACAGTACCAAGAGACCCAGTACTTC. Full variable domain (rest looked up from reference TRBV2 and TRBJ2-5): EPEVTQTPSHQVTQMGQEVILRCVPISNHLYFYWYRQILGQKVEFLVSFYNNEISEKSEIFDDQFSVERPDGSNFTLKIRSTKLEDSAMYFCASSEQQYQETQYFGPGTRLLVL.

The V gene is TRBV7-2, the J gene TRBJ2-7; 10 nucleotides line up with TRBD2. Germline loops: CDR1 SGHTA, CDR2 FQGNSA. With 5 bases clipped from V and 7 bases from J, the junction kept 11 bases outside the gene matches. The CDR3 sequence is 15 residues long. This CDR3 reads CASSPRLAGSGEQYF. Written as DNA, the CDR3 is TGTGCCAGCAGCCCGAGACTAGCGGGTTCGGGGGAGCAGTACTTC.

The chain is built from TRBV7-9 and TRBJ1-2; 8 nucleotides align to TRBD1. This CDR3 is built from 14 residues. The junction had 5 bases not matched to a gene; V was cut back by 4 bases and J by 4 bases. The V gene's germline CDR1 is SEHNR and CDR2 FQNEAQ (reference sequence). CDR3 sequence: CASSSDREAYGYTF. The CDR3, as DNA: TGTGCCAGCAGCTCGGACAGGGAGGCCTATGGCTACACCTTC.

The genes are TRBV5-1 and TRBJ2-1, with D unresolved. CDR3 length: 15 residues. Germline V CDR1 and CDR2: SGHRS, YFSETQ. The V end lost 0 bases, the J end lost 4 bases, and 11 bases lay between the germline ends. The CDR3 loop reads CASSLGRLRYNEQFF. CDR3 coding DNA: TGCGCCAGCAGCTTGGGACGGTTGAGGTACAATGAGCAGTTCTTC. Together with reference TRBV5-1 and TRBJ2-1, the CDR3 gives the full variable domain: KAGVTQTPRYLIKTRGQQVTLSCSPISGHRSVSWYQQTPGQGLQFLFEYFSETQRNKGNFPGRFSGRQFSNSRSEMNVSTLELGDSALYLCASSLGRLRYNEQFFGPGTRLTVL.

Here the CDR3 reads CASSPQGFSGNTIYF. For the CDR3, the DNA is TGCGCCAGCAGTCCACAGGGGTTCTCTGGAAACACCATATATTTT. This rearrangement joins TRBV5-1 to TRBJ1-3, with TRBD1 matching over 7 bases. V was pared by 5 bases and J by 0 bases, with 5 bases of the junction left unmatched. The germline V gene encodes CDR1 SGHRS and CDR2 YFSETQ. This CDR3 has 15 amino acids. The variable domain in full, completed from reference TRBV5-1 and TRBJ1-3, reads KAGVTQTPRYLIKTRGQQVTLSCSPISGHRSVSWYQQTPGQGLQFLFEYFSETQRNKGNFPGRFSGRQFSNSRSEMNVSTLELGDSALYLCASSPQGFSGNTIYFGEGSWLTVV.

The chain recombines TRBV5-4 with TRBJ2-5; 7 bases align to TRBD2. This CDR3 spans 14 amino acids. The germline gives CDR1 SGHNT, CDR2 YYREEE (reference sequence). Trimming took 5 bases from V and 5 from J; bases not matched to a gene: 9. CDR3 loop: CASSYRDGRETQYF. The CDR3 DNA sequence: TGTGCCAGCAGTTACCGGGACGGGAGGGAGACCCAGTACTTC.

The rearrangement uses TRBV5-5 and TRBJ2-2; 7 bases agree with TRBD2. The CDR3 runs 17 residues. Losses at the gene ends were 4 bases for V and 1 base for J; bases not matched to a gene: 10. Germline V CDR1 and CDR2: SGHKS, YYEKEE (reference sequence). In DNA form, the CDR3 reads TGTGCCAGCAGCCTCCACCCCTCGGGGGGGAACACCGGGGAGCTGTTTTTT. Encoded protein: CASSLHPSGGNTGELFF.

The rearrangement uses TRBV4-2 and TRBJ2-1, with D tentatively TRBD2 (6 bases). Trimming left V 0 bases short and J 7 bases short, with 13 bases between. The germline V gene encodes CDR1 LGHNA and CDR2 YNFKEQ. This CDR3 region has 15 residues. CDR3 amino acids: CASSQDMGGPNEQFF. In DNA form, the CDR3 reads TGTGCCAGCAGCCAAGATATGGGAGGTCCAAATGAGCAGTTCTTC.

The rearrangement uses TRBV7-9 and TRBJ2-7; D is possibly TRBD1 (5 bases). CDR1 SEHNR and CDR2 FQNEAQ come from the germline V gene (reference sequence). The CDR3 contains 14 residues. The V end was cut by 2 bases, the J end by 7 bases, with 15 bases between. CDR3 sequence (DNA): TGTGCCAGCAGCTTATACAGCAGGGAAGTTGAGCAGTACTTC. Its translation: CASSLYSREVEQYF.

This clone was observed a single time. The gene calls are TRBV29-1 and TRBJ2-7; maybe TRBD1 (6 bases). The germline V and J ends were trimmed by 3 bases and 1 base, with 13 bases remaining between them. The CDR3 has 14 amino acids. Germline CDR1 SQVTM, CDR2 ANQGSEA. The CDR3 DNA is TGCAGCGTTGACGAGACAGGCTATTCCTACGAGCAGTACTTC. It encodes CSVDETGYSYEQYF.

The chain has TRBV5-1 and TRBJ1-1; D is undetermined. V lost 5 bases, J lost 1 base, and 9 bases lay in between. The CDR3 covers 13 residues. Germline assignment: CDR1 SGHRS and CDR2 YFSETQ. Here the CDR3 reads CASSSPENTEAFF. CDR3 bases: TGCGCCAGCAGTAGCCCAGAGAACACTGAAGCTTTCTTT.

This sequence joins TRBV5-1 and TRBJ1-4; 12 positions agree with TRBD1. The V gene's germline CDR1 is SGHRS and CDR2 YFSETQ. The V and J ends lost 2 bases and 7 bases, in that order; junction bases with no gene match: 12. The CDR3 is 18 amino acids. The CDR3: CASSLTPGTGGYSEKLFF. CDR3 coding DNA: TGCGCCAGCAGCTTAACCCCAGGGACAGGGGGCTACTCTGAAAAACTGTTTTTT.

This rearrangement joins TRBV13 to TRBJ2-5; 7 bases align to TRBD1. The better agreement between TRBJ2-7 and the DNA end casts doubt on the J call. This CDR3 comprises 18 residues. Germline CDR1 PRHDT, CDR2 FYEKMQ (reference sequence). The chain's CDR3 is CASSLAHRRDSERYEQYF. The DNA of the CDR3 is TGTGCCAGCAGCCTAGCCCACCGTAGGGACAGCGAAAGATACGAGCAGTACTTC.

The CDR3 reads CASSLGYGVRETQYF. The CDR3 nucleotides read TGTGCCAGCAGCTTAGGTTACGGGGTACGGGAGACCCAGTACTTC. The J gene is TRBJ2-5, the V gene TRBV11-1; D might be TRBD2 (5 bases). This CDR3 spans 15 amino acids. The germline V gene has CDR1 SGHAT and CDR2 FQDESV (reference sequence). The ends were cut back, 1 base at V and 5 bases at J, with 14 bases in the middle.

This rearrangement joins TRBV6-1 to TRBJ1-2; 9 nucleotides agree with TRBD1. CDR3 length: 14 amino acids. Germline assignment: CDR1 MNHNS and CDR2 SASEGT. The junction had 11 bases not matched to a gene; V was cut back by 7 bases and J by 8 bases. CDR3 in amino acids: CASTENRDRDGYTF. CDR3 coding DNA: TGTGCCAGCACCGAGAACCGGGACAGGGACGGCTACACCTTC.

This sequence joins TRBV6-1 and TRBJ1-2, with TRBD1 matching over 7 bases. V dropped 1 base and J dropped 4; count of bases not matched to a gene: 6. The V gene's germline CDR1 is MNHNS and CDR2 SASEGT. The CDR3 totals 15 residues. This CDR3 reads CASSEVGQVVYGYTF. DNA for the CDR3: TGTGCCAGCAGTGAAGTCGGACAGGTCGTCTATGGCTACACCTTC.

The rearrangement joins TRBV5-5 to TRBJ2-7; 8 bases are shared with TRBD2. CDR1 and CDR2 (germline): SGHKS, YYEKEE (reference sequence). The V segment lost 4 bases and the J segment 2 bases; nucleotides outside the gene matches: 8. This CDR3 comprises 15 residues. DNA for the CDR3: TGTGCCAGCAGCACGCCCTTCGGGGGGGCCTACGAGCAGTACTTC. This codes for CASSTPFGGAYEQYF. The full variable domain, with the rest looked up from reference TRBV5-5 and TRBJ2-7, is DAGVTQSPTHLIKTRGQQVTLRCSPISGHKSVSWYQQVLGQGPQFIFQYYEKEERGRGNFPDRFSARQFPNYSSELNVNALLLGDSALYLCASSTPFGGAYEQYFGPGTRLTVT.

The chain uses TRBV6-6 and TRBJ2-3; 9 bases agree with TRBD1. The CDR3 spans 14 residues. Looked up from germline, CDR1 is MNHNY and CDR2 is SVGAGI (reference sequence). Trimming removed 2 bases from V and 6 bases from J; junction bases left unmatched: 3. The chain's CDR3 is CASSYGTGSDTQYF. CDR3 nucleotides: TGTGCCAGCAGTTACGGGACAGGGAGCGATACGCAGTATTTT.

The chain carries TRBV27 and TRBJ1-2; 9 positions agree with TRBD1. After removal of 5 bases from V and 5 bases from J, the junction contained 12 bases not matched to a gene. This CDR3 contains 16 residues. CDR1 MNHEY and CDR2 SMNVEV come from the germline V gene (reference sequence). CDR3 bases: TGTGCCAGCAGTAATTCGGACAGGGGCGGCAGGTATGGCTACACCTTC. This encodes CASSNSDRGGRYGYTF.

V gene TRBV15 combines with J gene TRBJ2-7; TRBD1 matches at 8 bases. Trimming at V came to 1 base and at J to 4 bases, leaving 6 bases not matched to a gene. The CDR3 has 15 amino acids. Germline-derived CDR1 and CDR2 are LNHNV and YYDKDF (reference sequence). The DNA of the CDR3 is TGTGCCACCAGCAGAGTGAGGACAGGGCCTTACGAGCAGTACTTC. This encodes CATSRVRTGPYEQYF.

J is TRBJ2-1 and V is TRBV16, with TRBD1 matching 9 bases. This CDR3 contains 12 residues. V lost 4 bases, J lost 14 bases, and 6 bases stayed unmatched. Looked up from germline, CDR1 is KGHSY and CDR2 is FQNENV. The CDR3 nucleotides are TGTGCCAGCAGCCCAGGACAGGGGTACAAGTTCTTC. This sequence encodes CASSPGQGYKFF.

The chain combines TRBV11-2 with TRBJ1-2; 10 bases agree with TRBD1. This CDR3 is 16 amino acids long. Germline CDR1 is SGHAT and CDR2 is FQNNGV. J lost 4 bases, V lost 3 bases, and 8 bases had no gene match. CDR3 protein: CASSFTGTGVLYGYTF. The CDR3 bases are TGTGCCAGCAGCTTCACCGGGACAGGGGTTCTCTATGGCTACACCTTC.